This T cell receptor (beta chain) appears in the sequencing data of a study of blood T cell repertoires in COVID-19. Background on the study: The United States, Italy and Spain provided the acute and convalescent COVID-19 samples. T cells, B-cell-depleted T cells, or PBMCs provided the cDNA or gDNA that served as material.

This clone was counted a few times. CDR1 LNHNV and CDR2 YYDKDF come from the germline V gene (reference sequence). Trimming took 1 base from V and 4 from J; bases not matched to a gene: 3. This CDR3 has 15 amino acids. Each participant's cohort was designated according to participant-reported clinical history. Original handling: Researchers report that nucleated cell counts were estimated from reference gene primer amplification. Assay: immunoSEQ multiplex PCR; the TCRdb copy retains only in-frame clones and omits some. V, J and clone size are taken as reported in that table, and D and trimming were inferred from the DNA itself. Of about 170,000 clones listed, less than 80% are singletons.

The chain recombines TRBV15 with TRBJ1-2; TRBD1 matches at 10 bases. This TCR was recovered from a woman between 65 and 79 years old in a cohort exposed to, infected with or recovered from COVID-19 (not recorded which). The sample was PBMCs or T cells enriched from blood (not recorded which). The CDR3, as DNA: TGTGCCACCAGCAGAGTGGGGACAGGGGCCTATGGCTACACCTTC. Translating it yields CATSRVGTGAYGYTF.